Detailed here is one T cell receptor (beta chain). Its antigen is currently not known. Nothing much larger sits one base from this clone, and base qualities are not available. The data derive from a study of T cells in Graves' hyperthyroidism and ophthalmopathy (dated by TCRdb to the late 2010s). Turning to the overall study: Peripheral blood samples were taken at the time of initial diagnosis, prior to any treatment. To identify TCR V-J signatures that set the groups apart, the researchers used a discovery cohort of 90 to 100 patients, made up of roughly 40 with Graves' ophthalmopathy and 57 with stable Graves' hyperthyroidism. An independent validation cohort of around 19 hyperthyroidism patients and about 15 patients who later progressed to ophthalmopathy tested prospective prediction of ophthalmopathy. The roughly 100 discovery patients were randomly divided into training and test sets at a 7:3 ratio. The study also compared thyroid tissue and blood T-cell repertoires from over 5 Graves' hyperthyroidism patients. Once sampling was done, hyperthyroidism patients were given methimazole at a starting dose of 30 mg daily, whereas ophthalmopathy patients were given high-dose intravenous methylprednisolone. The paper reports TCR Vbeta CDR3 sequencing of 130 to 150 peripheral blood samples: approximately 41 ophthalmopathy, 75 to 80 hyperthyroidism and around 17 progressor patients. What the authors observed across the whole study: In validation, progression to ophthalmopathy was predicted by the model with almost 71% sensitivity and under 85% specificity, a median of about 6.8 months before onset. No statistical method was used to set the sample size in advance, and investigators knew the group allocation. Blood samples also contained most of the expanded thyroid clonotypes (frequency above 0.001), which suggests that blood repertoires may reflect thyroid immune responses. Ophthalmopathy was separated from stable hyperthyroidism by a 13 V-J signature model, with around 88% sensitivity and approximately 84% specificity obtained in cross-validation and 80%/75% obtained in testing.

Ophthalmopathy patients had moderately to severely active disease, with a Clinical Activity Score of 3 or more, a NOSPECS grade of 4 or more, and a disease duration of less than 3 months. Any patient with an uncontrolled infection, another autoimmune disease, pregnancy or lactation was excluded. Diagnoses were established on the basis of clinical symptoms, serum thyroxine and TRAb, thyroid ultrasound, and orbital computed tomography. Ficoll-Paque density gradient centrifugation was used to isolate PBMCs from approximately 10 ml of fresh peripheral blood. Total RNA was extracted using Trizol reagent, and RNA quality was assessed on an Agilent 2100 Bioanalyzer. Amplification of TCR beta CDR3 regions was carried out from RNA transcripts. For the first round of RT-PCR on the TCR CDR3, the HTBI primer set was used together with the Qiagen OneStep RT-PCR kit. Libraries were constructed in a second round of multiplex PCR, after which size selection and purification were performed. The libraries were sequenced on an Illumina HiSeq2000 using paired-end 100 bp reads. The authors' pipeline ran thus. Raw data were processed with SOAPnuke, discarding reads with adapters, uncalled bases, mean Phred below 15, or no exact constant-primer or identifier match. COPE v1.2.5 was used to merge high-quality paired reads, and clonotypes were defined as unique nucleotide sequences. Clonotypes were aligned to IMGT TRBV, TRBD and TRBJ reference segments using MiTCR v1.1. The analysis included only V-J combinations with a frequency above 0.0001, which together covered 99% to 99.2% of the repertoires. The TCS score was defined as the ratio of F50 (clonal expansion) to E x V (chaos), calculated using BLOSUM62-based TCRdist between CDR3 peptides within each V-J. Welch's t-statistics and random forest reduced fewer than 600 V-J features to 10 to 15, which were used in a naive Bayes classifier (R e1071). Starting from the raw public reads, TCRdb applied fastp trimming at Q25, assembled clones with MiXCR and retained in-frame beta chains. Each CDR3 protein appears once, grouped with its most common genes and DNA. The V and J calls here are based on TCRdb, not the publication. The sample contains 530,000 or so distinct CDR3 sequences, approximately 25% of them found a single time. Together, the top ten hold roughly 10% of the sample.

Its CDR3 holds 13 amino acids, cysteine through phenylalanine. Only CDR3 DNA remains: 39 bases, in frame from the first base. Per the germline V gene, MNHNS is the CDR1 and SASEGT is the CDR2. The trim is 5 bases for V and 7 bases for J, with a gap of 12 bases between the germline ends. The sample comprised blood. This clonotype originated in a woman aged 25-40 years with Graves' ophthalmopathy. In this chain, TRBV6-1 is recombined with TRBJ1-5; confidence is insufficient to name the D gene. CDR3 reads: CASSLKGRQPQHF. The sequence in DNA is TGTGCCAGCAGTCTGAAGGGAAGACAGCCCCAGCATTTT.